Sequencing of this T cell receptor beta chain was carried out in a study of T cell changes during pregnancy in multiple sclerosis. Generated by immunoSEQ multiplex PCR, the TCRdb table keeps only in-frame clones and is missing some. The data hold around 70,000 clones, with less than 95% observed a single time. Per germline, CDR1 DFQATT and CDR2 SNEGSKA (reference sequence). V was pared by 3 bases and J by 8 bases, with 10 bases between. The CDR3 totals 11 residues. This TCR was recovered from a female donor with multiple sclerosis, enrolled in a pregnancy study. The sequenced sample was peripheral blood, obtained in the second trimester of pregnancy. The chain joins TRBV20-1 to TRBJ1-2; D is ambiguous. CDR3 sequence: CSARFPEGYTF. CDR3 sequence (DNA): TGCAGTGCTAGGTTCCCAGAAGGCTACACCTTC.